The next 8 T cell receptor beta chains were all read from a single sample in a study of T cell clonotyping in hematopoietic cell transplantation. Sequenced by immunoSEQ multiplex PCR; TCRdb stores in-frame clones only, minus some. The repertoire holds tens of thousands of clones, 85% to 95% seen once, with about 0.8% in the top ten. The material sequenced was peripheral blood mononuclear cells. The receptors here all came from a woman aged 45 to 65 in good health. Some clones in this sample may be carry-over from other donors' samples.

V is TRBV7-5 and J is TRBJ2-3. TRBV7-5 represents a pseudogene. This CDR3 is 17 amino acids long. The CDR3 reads CVRSPTLGPTSTDTQYF. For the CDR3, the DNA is TGTGTCAGAAGCCCTACCTTAGGACCGACTAGCACAGATACGCAGTATTTT.

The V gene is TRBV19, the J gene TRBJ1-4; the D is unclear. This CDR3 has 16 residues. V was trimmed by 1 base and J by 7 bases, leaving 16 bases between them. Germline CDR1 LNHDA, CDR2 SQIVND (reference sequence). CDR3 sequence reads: CASSIAKTGMAEKLFF. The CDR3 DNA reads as TGTGCCAGTAGTATAGCGAAGACCGGGATGGCTGAAAAACTGTTTTTT.

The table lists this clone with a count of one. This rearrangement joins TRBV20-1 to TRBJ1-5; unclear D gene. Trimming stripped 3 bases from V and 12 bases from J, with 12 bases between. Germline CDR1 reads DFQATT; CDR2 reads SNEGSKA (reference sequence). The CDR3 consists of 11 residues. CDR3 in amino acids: CSASKDRGQHF. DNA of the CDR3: TGCAGTGCTAGTAAGGATCGTGGCCAGCATTTT.

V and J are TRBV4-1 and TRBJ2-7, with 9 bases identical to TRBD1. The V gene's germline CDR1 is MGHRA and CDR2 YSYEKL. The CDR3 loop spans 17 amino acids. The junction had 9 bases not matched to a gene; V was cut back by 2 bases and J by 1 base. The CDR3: CASSQTVGQGISYEQYF. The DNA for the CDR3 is TGCGCCAGCAGCCAAACCGTTGGACAGGGGATTTCCTACGAGCAGTACTTC.

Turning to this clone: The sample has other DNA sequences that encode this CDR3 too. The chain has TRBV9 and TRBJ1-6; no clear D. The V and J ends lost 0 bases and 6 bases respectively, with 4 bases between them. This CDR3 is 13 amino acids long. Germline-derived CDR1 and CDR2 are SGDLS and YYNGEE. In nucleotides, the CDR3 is TGTGCCAGCAGCGTAGGAGGTAATTCACCCCTCCACTTT. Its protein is CASSVGGNSPLHF. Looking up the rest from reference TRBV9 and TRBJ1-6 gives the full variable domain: DSGVTQTPKHLITATGQRVTLRCSPRSGDLSVYWYQQSLDQGLQFLIQYYNGEERAKGNILERFSAQQFPDLHSELNLSSLELGDSALYFCASSVGGNSPLHFGNGTRLTVT.

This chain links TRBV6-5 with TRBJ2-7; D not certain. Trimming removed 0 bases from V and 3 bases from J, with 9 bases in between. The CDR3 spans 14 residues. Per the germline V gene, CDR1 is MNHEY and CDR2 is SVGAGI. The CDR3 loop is CASSYSSQLYEQYF. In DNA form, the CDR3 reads TGTGCCAGCAGTTACTCGAGTCAGCTCTACGAGCAGTACTTC.

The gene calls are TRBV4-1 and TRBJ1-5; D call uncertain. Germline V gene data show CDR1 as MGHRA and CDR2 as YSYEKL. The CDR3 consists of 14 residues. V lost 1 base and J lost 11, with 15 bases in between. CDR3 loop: CASSQGLGILAQHF. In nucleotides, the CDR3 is TGCGCCAGCAGCCAAGGTTTAGGGATCTTAGCCCAGCATTTT.

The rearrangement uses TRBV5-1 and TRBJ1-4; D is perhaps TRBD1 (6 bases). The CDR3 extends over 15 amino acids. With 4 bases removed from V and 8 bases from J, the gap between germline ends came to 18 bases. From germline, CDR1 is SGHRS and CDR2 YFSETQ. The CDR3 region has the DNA TGCGCCAGCAGCCCGGTTGTGGGGGCCAAAGAAAAACTGTTTTTT. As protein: CASSPVVGAKEKLFF.